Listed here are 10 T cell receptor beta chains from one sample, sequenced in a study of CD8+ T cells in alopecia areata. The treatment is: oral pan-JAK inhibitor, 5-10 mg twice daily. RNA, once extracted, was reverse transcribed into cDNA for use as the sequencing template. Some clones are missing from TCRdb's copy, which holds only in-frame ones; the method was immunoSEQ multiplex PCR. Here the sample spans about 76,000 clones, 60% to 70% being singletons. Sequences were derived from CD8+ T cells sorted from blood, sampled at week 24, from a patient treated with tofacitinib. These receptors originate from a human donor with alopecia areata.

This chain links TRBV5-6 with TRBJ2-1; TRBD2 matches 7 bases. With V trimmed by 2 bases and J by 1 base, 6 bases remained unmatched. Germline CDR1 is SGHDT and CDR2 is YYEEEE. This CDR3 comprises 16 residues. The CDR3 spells CASSLLAGESYNEQFF. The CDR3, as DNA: TGTGCCAGCAGCTTACTTGCGGGAGAGTCCTACAATGAGCAGTTCTTC. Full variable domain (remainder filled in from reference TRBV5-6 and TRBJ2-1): DAGVTQSPTHLIKTRGQQVTLRCSPKSGHDTVSWYQQALGQGPQFIFQYYEEEERQRGNFPDRFSGHQFPNYSSELNVNALLLGDSALYLCASSLLAGESYNEQFFGPGTRLTVL.

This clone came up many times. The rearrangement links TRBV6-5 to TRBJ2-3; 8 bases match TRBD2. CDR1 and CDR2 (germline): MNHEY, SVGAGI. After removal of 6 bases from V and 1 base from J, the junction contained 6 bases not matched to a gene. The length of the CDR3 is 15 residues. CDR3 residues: CASRHGLAGTDTQYF. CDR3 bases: TGTGCCAGCAGACACGGACTAGCAGGCACAGATACGCAGTATTTT.

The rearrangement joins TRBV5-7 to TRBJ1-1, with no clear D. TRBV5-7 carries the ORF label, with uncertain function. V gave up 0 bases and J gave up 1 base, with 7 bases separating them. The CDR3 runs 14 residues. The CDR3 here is CASSLAKENTEAFF. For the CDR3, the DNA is TGTGCCAGCAGCTTGGCCAAGGAGAACACTGAAGCTTTCTTT.

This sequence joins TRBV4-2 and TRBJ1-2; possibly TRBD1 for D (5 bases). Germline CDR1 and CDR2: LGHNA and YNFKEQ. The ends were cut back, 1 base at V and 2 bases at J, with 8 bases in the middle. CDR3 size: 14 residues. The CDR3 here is CASSQVGGNYGYTF. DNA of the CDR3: TGTGCCAGCAGCCAAGTGGGGGGGAACTATGGCTACACCTTC.

CDR3 region: CASSQVSQGVSYEQYF. For the CDR3, the DNA is TGCGCCAGCAGCCAAGTTAGTCAGGGGGTCTCCTACGAGCAGTACTTC. This rearrangement joins TRBV4-1 to TRBJ2-7; 7 nucleotides line up with TRBD1. The CDR3 consists of 16 residues. The ends lost 1 base at V and 0 bases at J; junction bases unmatched: 6. CDR1 is MGHRA, CDR2 YSYEKL, per germline.

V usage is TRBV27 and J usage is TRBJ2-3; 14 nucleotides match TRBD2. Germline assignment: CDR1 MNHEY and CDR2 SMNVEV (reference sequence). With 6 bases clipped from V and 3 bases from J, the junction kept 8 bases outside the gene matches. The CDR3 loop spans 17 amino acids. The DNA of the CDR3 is TGTGCCAGCAGCCATCTGACTAGCGGGGGGGCGACAGATACGCAGTATTTT. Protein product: CASSHLTSGGATDTQYF.

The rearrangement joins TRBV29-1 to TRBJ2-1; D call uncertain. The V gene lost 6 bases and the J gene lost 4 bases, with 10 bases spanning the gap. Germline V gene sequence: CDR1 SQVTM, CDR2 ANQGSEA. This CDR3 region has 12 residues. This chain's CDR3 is CSVPAPYNEQFF. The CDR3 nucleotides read TGCAGCGTGCCCGCCCCATACAATGAGCAGTTCTTC.

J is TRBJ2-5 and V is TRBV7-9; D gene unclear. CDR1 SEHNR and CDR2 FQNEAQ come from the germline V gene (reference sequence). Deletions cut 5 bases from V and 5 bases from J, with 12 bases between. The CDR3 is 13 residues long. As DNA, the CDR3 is TGTGCCAGCAGCCCATGGCAGGCCGAGACCCAGTACTTC. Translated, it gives CASSPWQAETQYF.

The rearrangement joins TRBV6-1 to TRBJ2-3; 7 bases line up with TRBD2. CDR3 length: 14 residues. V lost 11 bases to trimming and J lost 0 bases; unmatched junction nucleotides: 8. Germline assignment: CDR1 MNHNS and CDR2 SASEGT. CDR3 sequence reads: CAGERDVSTDTQYF. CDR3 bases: TGTGCCGGTGAGCGGGATGTGAGCACAGATACGCAGTATTTT.

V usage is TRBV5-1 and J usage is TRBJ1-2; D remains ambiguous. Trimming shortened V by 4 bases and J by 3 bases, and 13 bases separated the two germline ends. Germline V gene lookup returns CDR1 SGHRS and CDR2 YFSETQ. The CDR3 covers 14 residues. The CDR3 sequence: CASSPGNLDYGYTF. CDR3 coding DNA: TGCGCCAGCAGCCCGGGGAACTTGGACTATGGCTACACCTTC.